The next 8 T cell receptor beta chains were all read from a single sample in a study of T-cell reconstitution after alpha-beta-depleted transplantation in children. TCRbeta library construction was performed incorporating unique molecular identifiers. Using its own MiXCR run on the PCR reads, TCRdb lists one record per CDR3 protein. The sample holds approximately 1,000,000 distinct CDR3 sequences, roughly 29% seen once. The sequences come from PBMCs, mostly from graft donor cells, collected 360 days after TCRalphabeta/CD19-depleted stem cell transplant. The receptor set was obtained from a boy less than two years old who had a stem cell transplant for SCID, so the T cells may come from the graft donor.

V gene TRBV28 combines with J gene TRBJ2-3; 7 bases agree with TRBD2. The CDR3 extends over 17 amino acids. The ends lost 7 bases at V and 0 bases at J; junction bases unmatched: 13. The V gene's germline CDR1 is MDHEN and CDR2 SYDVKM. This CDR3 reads CASTPVGRGLSTDTQYF. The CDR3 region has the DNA TGTGCCAGCACCCCCGTAGGGCGGGGGTTAAGCACAGATACGCAGTATTTT.

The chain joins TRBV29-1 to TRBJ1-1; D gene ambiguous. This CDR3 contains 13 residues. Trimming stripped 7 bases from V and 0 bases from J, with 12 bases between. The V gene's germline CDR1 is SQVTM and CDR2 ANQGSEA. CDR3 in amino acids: CSAPDPLNTEAFF. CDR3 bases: TGCAGCGCTCCCGACCCCTTGAACACTGAAGCTTTCTTT.

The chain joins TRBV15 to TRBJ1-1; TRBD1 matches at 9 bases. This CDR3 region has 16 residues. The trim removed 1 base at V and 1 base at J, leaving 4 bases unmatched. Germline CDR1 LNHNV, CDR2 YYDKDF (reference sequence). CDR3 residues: CATSRGTGVGNTEAFF. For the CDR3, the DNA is TGTGCCACCAGCAGAGGGACAGGGGTGGGGAACACTGAAGCTTTCTTT. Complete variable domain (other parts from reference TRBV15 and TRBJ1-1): DAMVIQNPRYQVTQFGKPVTLSCSQTLNHNVMYWYQQKSSQAPKLLFHYYDKDFNNEADTPDNFQSRRPNTSFCFLDIRSPGLGDTAMYLCATSRGTGVGNTEAFFGQGTRLTVV.

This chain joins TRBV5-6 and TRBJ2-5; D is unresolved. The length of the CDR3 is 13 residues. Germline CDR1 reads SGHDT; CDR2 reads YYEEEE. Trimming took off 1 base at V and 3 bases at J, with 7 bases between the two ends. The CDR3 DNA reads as TGTGCCAGCAGCTTGCCTTGGGAAGAGACCCAGTACTTC. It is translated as CASSLPWEETQYF. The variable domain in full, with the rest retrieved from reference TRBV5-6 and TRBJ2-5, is DAGVTQSPTHLIKTRGQQVTLRCSPKSGHDTVSWYQQALGQGPQFIFQYYEEEERQRGNFPDRFSGHQFPNYSSELNVNALLLGDSALYLCASSLPWEETQYFGPGTRLLVL.

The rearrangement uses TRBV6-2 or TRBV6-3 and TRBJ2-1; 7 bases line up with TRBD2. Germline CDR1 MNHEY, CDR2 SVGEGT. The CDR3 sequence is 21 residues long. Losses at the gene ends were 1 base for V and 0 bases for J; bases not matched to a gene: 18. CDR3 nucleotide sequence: TGTGCCAGCAGTTACTTATCAACTAGTCGGGACTACCGCAGCTCCTACAATGAGCAGTTCTTC. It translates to CASSYLSTSRDYRSSYNEQFF.

The CDR3 loop reads CASSIDGRNTGELFF. In DNA, the CDR3 is TGTGCCAGTAGTATAGATGGGAGGAACACCGGGGAGCTGTTTTTT. The chain couples TRBV19 to TRBJ2-2; perhaps TRBD2 as D (5 bases). The V gene lost 0 bases and the J gene lost 1 base, with 6 bases spanning the gap. Germline V gives CDR1 LNHDA, CDR2 SQIVND (reference sequence). This CDR3 is built from 15 residues. The full variable domain, with the rest looked up from reference TRBV19 and TRBJ2-2, is DGGITQSPKYLFRKEGQNVTLSCEQNLNHDAMYWYRQDPGQGLRLIYYSQIVNDFQKGDIAEGYSVSREKKESFPLTVTSAQKNPTAFYLCASSIDGRNTGELFFGEGSRLTVL.

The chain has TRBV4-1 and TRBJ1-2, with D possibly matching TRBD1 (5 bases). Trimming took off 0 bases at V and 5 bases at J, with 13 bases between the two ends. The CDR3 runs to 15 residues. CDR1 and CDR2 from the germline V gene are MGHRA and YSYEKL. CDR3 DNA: TGCGCCAGCAGCCAAGATGAGTCCGGGGGGTATGGCTACACCTTC. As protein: CASSQDESGGYGYTF.

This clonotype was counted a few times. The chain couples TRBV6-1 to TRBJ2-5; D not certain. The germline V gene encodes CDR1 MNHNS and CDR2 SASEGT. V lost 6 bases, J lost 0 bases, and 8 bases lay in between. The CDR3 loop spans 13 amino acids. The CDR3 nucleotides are TGTGCCAGCAGGAGACGAAACCAAGAGACCCAGTACTTC. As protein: CASRRRNQETQYF.